The present TCR beta chain was sequenced within a study of vaccination and CD4 T cells after COVID-19. With the Oncomine TCR Beta short-read assay, DNA from cultured CD4+ T cells was sequenced. Using the QIAamp micro DNA kit, genomic DNA was extracted from the CD4+ T cells that had been cultured. TCRdb independently ran MiXCR on the PCR reads; one entry per CDR3 protein. The data contain some 10,000 distinct CDR3 sequences, roughly 31% of them singletons. The treatment is: roughly nine-day PBMC culture with coronavirus spike peptide pools or control peptides (ViraFEST assay). Prior to the COVID-19 pandemic (2011-2018), the unexposed donor's CD4+ T cells were collected. In the case of this clonotype: Its specificity is not known.

V gave up 6 bases and J gave up 5 bases; unmatched junction bases: 9. Germline assignment: CDR1 DFQATT and CDR2 SNEGSKA (reference sequence). The CDR3 runs 15 residues. The rearrangement links TRBV20-1 to TRBJ2-1; 11 bases match TRBD2. This clonotype was obtained from a human donor in good health. Sequencing was carried out using CD4+ T cells from blood, cultured in vitro. In DNA, the CDR3 is TGCAGTGCCCCACTAGCGACTAGCGGGAACAATGAGCAGTTCTTC. Its protein product is CSAPLATSGNNEQFF.